The clone carrying this T cell receptor beta chain has a handful of counts. The entry originates in a study of blood T cells in healthy people across ages. On the study more broadly: Through template switching, about one barcoded beta molecule was captured per two T cells, as measured in model experiments.

It was with a sample-barcoded 5' primer and a J-beta primer mix that a second PCR of roughly 7 to 12 cycles was run. Each cDNA molecule, via a template-switch adaptor with 12 random nucleotides, was tagged. MiXCR was run by TCRdb on the 5' RACE reads, yielding one entry per CDR3 protein. The table shows 1.2 million to 1.5 million distinct CDR3 sequences, with approximately 40% occurring only once. Researchers report isolating at least 7 million PBMCs per sample. The J segment lost 0 bases and the V segment lost 5 bases, leaving 12 bases of the junction unmatched. The CDR3 has 19 amino acids. The germline CDR1 and CDR2 sequences are SGHVS and FQNEAQ.

Specimen: blood. The receptor was isolated from a young woman in good health. The chain couples TRBV7-8 to TRBJ2-1, with TRBD2 matching over 11 bases. CDR3 loop: CASSIPGLAAPSSYNEQFF. The CDR3 DNA is TGTGCCAGCAGCATTCCGGGACTAGCGGCGCCGAGCTCCTACAATGAGCAGTTCTTC.